The 32 T cell receptor beta chains below all came from one sample that was sequenced in a study of CD8 T cells in ankylosing spondylitis. MiXCR was run by TCRdb on the 5' RACE reads, yielding one entry per CDR3 protein. Counted here are under 200,000 distinct CDR3 sequences, roughly 10% occurring once; the ten biggest clones make up roughly 16%. Sequencing was carried out using blood, either unsorted or a sorted T cell fraction (not recorded which). The receptors stem from a female donor with ankylosing spondylitis or in good health (not recorded which).

This clonotype was counted at least ten times. V and J are TRBV6-4 and TRBJ2-1; maybe TRBD2 (5 bases). With 6 bases removed from V and 8 bases from J, the gap between germline ends came to 35 bases. Germline V lookup: CDR1 MRHNA, CDR2 SNTAGT. This CDR3 contains 20 residues. CDR3 nucleotide sequence: TGTGCCAGCAGCACCAGAGTGGCCCATCTTAGCGCTCTGCCTCTGGATGAGCAGTTCTTC. Translated: CASSTRVAHLSALPLDEQFF.

This clonotype was counted between two and nine times. The V and J genes are TRBV27 and TRBJ1-4; D not resolved. The CDR3 runs 13 residues. With 6 bases removed from V and 5 bases from J, the gap between germline ends came to 10 bases. The germline gives CDR1 MNHEY, CDR2 SMNVEV (reference sequence). Here the CDR3 DNA reads TGTGCCAGCAGGACGGTGGGAAATGAAAAACTGTTTTTT. Amino acids: CASRTVGNEKLFF.

The chain has TRBV27 and TRBJ2-7, with D maybe TRBD1 (6 bases). Trimming shortened V by 3 bases and J by 4 bases, and 13 bases separated the two germline ends. Germline values: CDR1 MNHEY, CDR2 SMNVEV (reference sequence). CDR3 length equals 14 residues. This CDR3 is CASSFQGLRYEQYF. In DNA, the CDR3 is TGTGCCAGCAGTTTTCAGGGGCTGCGATACGAGCAGTACTTC.

This clonotype was observed a few times. The rearrangement links TRBV15 to TRBJ1-2, with D hard to call. Germline assignment: CDR1 LNHNV and CDR2 YYDKDF (reference sequence). V was shortened by 1 base and J by 4 bases, with 13 bases between the two germline ends. The CDR3 runs to 15 residues. Here the CDR3 reads CATSRVIGITYGYTF. CDR3 DNA: TGTGCCACCAGCAGAGTCATAGGCATAACCTATGGCTACACCTTC.

The rearrangement uses TRBV11-2 and TRBJ2-1, with 9 bases that match TRBD2. Germline V lookup: CDR1 SGHAT, CDR2 FQNNGV. This CDR3 comprises 15 residues. V lost 0 bases, J lost 8 bases, and 5 bases stayed unmatched. The DNA of the CDR3 is TGTGCCAGCAGCTTAGATGCGGGAGGGGGCCATGAGCAGTTCTTC. Protein: CASSLDAGGGHEQFF.

The rearrangement uses TRBV27 and TRBJ1-4; D gene uncertain. Deletions cut 1 base from V and 6 bases from J, with 6 bases between. The CDR3 runs to 13 residues. Germline V gives CDR1 MNHEY, CDR2 SMNVEV (reference sequence). The CDR3 here is CASSLLSDEKLFF. The CDR3 bases are TGTGCCAGCAGTTTATTGTCAGATGAAAAACTGTTTTTT.

This clonotype was counted ten times or more. This chain connects TRBV7-9 to TRBJ1-2; D is possibly TRBD1 (6 bases). Germline V CDR1 and CDR2: SEHNR, FQNEAQ (reference sequence). This CDR3 spans 14 amino acids. The V end lost 4 bases, the J end lost 12 bases, and 21 bases lay between the germline ends. Written as DNA, the CDR3 is TGTGCCAGCAGCTCCTATACGACTACAGGGTCAAACACCTTC. Translating it yields CASSSYTTTGSNTF.

In this sample, this clonotype turned up a few times. The chain combines TRBV27 with TRBJ2-7; 8 bases are shared with TRBD1. With V trimmed by 4 bases and J by 6 bases, 11 bases remained unmatched. This CDR3 has 15 residues. Germline loops: CDR1 MNHEY, CDR2 SMNVEV (reference sequence). CDR3 nucleotide sequence: TGTGCCAGCAGTTCGCGGGACAGGTTTTACAGCGAGCAGTACTTC. It is translated as CASSSRDRFYSEQYF.

This clonotype appeared many times. This chain connects TRBV7-9 to TRBJ2-7, with TRBD2 identical over 10 bases. Germline V gene lookup returns CDR1 SEHNR and CDR2 FQNEAQ (reference sequence). The length of the CDR3 is 14 residues. Unmatched junction bases numbered 6, after V lost 4 bases and J lost 6 bases. The CDR3 is CASSSSTSGFEQYF. DNA of the CDR3: TGTGCCAGCAGCTCCTCGACTAGCGGGTTCGAGCAGTACTTC.

The V call is TRBV7-8, the J call TRBJ2-4; perhaps TRBD2 as D (5 bases). CDR1 and CDR2 from the germline V gene are SGHVS and FQNEAQ. The V and J ends lost 7 bases and 0 bases respectively, with 19 bases between them. The CDR3 has 17 amino acids. CDR3 nucleotide sequence: TGTGCCAGCACCCTAGAGGGTGGTGACCTAGCCAAAAACATTCAGTACTTC. Translation gives CASTLEGGDLAKNIQYF.

The table lists this clonotype with a few counts. The rearrangement joins TRBV9 to TRBJ1-1, with TRBD1 as a possible D gene (5 bases). This CDR3 is built from 15 residues. The V end was cut by 4 bases, the J end by 6 bases, with 19 bases between. The germline V gene has CDR1 SGDLS and CDR2 YYNGEE. CDR3 sequence reads: CASSSWGTRESEAFF. Written as DNA, the CDR3 is TGTGCCAGCAGCTCATGGGGGACCAGGGAATCTGAAGCTTTCTTT.

The genes are TRBV10-2 and TRBJ2-5; possibly TRBD1 for D (5 bases). The germline gives CDR1 WSHSY, CDR2 SAAADI. The CDR3 runs 13 residues. Trimming took off 6 bases at V and 1 base at J, with 9 bases between the two ends. Here the CDR3 reads CASRGDFQETQYF. DNA of the CDR3: TGCGCCAGCAGAGGGGATTTCCAAGAGACCCAGTACTTC.

V usage is TRBV10-2 and J usage is TRBJ2-7, with D possibly being TRBD1 (6 bases). Per germline, CDR1 WSHSY and CDR2 SAAADI. The CDR3 loop spans 12 amino acids. Trimming removed 7 bases at V and 3 bases at J, with 10 bases between. The CDR3 nucleotides are TGCGCCAGCAAGCAGGGGAGCTACGAGCAGTACTTC. Amino acid sequence: CASKQGSYEQYF.

The chain uses TRBV4-3 and TRBJ2-1, with 9 bases matching TRBD2. Germline V gives CDR1 LGHNA, CDR2 YSLEER. The CDR3 extends over 15 amino acids. With V trimmed by 2 bases and J by 6 bases, 5 bases remained unmatched. CDR3 nucleotides: TGCGCCAGCAGCCAATGGCGGGAGGGGACCAATGAGCAGTTCTTC. It is translated as CASSQWREGTNEQFF.

The V and J genes are TRBV5-1 and TRBJ2-6, with D possibly being TRBD1 (6 bases). The CDR3 contains 14 residues. Germline V gene sequence: CDR1 SGHRS, CDR2 YFSETQ. The germline V and J ends were trimmed by 4 bases and 4 bases, with 9 bases remaining between them. CDR3 amino acids: CASSTGTGANVLTF. CDR3 DNA: TGCGCCAGCAGCACAGGGACGGGGGCCAACGTCCTGACTTTC. Drawing the rest from reference TRBV5-1 and TRBJ2-6, the complete variable domain is KAGVTQTPRYLIKTRGQQVTLSCSPISGHRSVSWYQQTPGQGLQFLFEYFSETQRNKGNFPGRFSGRQFSNSRSEMNVSTLELGDSALYLCASSTGTGANVLTFGAGSRLTVL.

This clonotype occurred a few times. The chain recombines TRBV28 with TRBJ2-7; 8 positions agree with TRBD2. Germline lookup yields CDR1 MDHEN and CDR2 SYDVKM. V was pared by 4 bases and J by 5 bases, with 7 bases of the junction left unmatched. The CDR3 sequence is 14 residues long. The CDR3 nucleotides read TGTGCCAGCAGTTATAGCGGGATTCGGGACGAGCAGTACTTC. This gives the protein CASSYSGIRDEQYF.

The rearrangement uses TRBV29-1 and TRBJ2-7; TRBD1 might be the D (5 bases). This CDR3 has 12 amino acids. CDR1 SQVTM and CDR2 ANQGSEA come from the germline V gene. V was cut by 4 bases and J by 3 bases, with 10 bases left in between. The CDR3 DNA is TGCAGCGTTGTTGGGGCCAACTACGAGCAGTACTTC. Its translation: CSVVGANYEQYF.

In this sample, this clonotype turned up many times. This chain links TRBV12-3 or TRBV12-4 with TRBJ2-3, with 7 nucleotides matching TRBD2. With V trimmed by 0 bases and J by 6 bases, 6 bases remained unmatched. This CDR3 contains 15 residues. CDR3 DNA: TGTGCCAGCAGTTTAGCGGGAGGGCCTTTGGATACGCAGTATTTT. Translation gives CASSLAGGPLDTQYF.

This clonotype was detected a few times. The chain couples TRBV20-1 to TRBJ2-1; 12 bases fit TRBD2. V gave up 1 base and J gave up 7 bases; unmatched junction bases: 8. CDR3 length: 16 residues. Germline values: CDR1 DFQATT, CDR2 SNEGSKA (reference sequence). CDR3 region: CSARAPTSGSPNEQFF. CDR3 DNA: TGCAGTGCTAGAGCCCCGACTAGCGGGAGCCCTAATGAGCAGTTCTTC.

The table lists this clonotype with many counts. The chain has TRBV27 and TRBJ2-1; D remains ambiguous. CDR3 length: 16 amino acids. V was shortened by 0 bases and J by 5 bases, with 14 bases between the two germline ends. CDR1 MNHEY and CDR2 SMNVEV come from the germline V gene (reference sequence). The CDR3 is CASSLSVDASHNEQFF. For the CDR3, the DNA is TGTGCCAGCAGTTTATCGGTGGACGCCTCACACAATGAGCAGTTCTTC.

The chain links TRBV12-3 or TRBV12-4 to TRBJ2-1; weak D call: TRBD1 (6 bases). CDR3 length equals 14 residues. V was clipped by 4 bases and J by 7 bases, with 14 bases between them. The CDR3 reads CASSWVGAQNEQFF. The DNA for the CDR3 is TGTGCCAGCAGTTGGGTGGGGGCGCAGAATGAGCAGTTCTTC.

This clonotype was picked up many times. This rearrangement joins TRBV29-1 to TRBJ1-1; unclear D gene. In germline, CDR1 is SQVTM, CDR2 ANQGSEA. This CDR3 comprises 12 residues. V lost 5 bases and J lost 1, with 8 bases in between. CDR3 in amino acids: CSVPYKNTEAFF. The CDR3 DNA reads TGCAGCGTTCCTTACAAGAACACTGAAGCTTTCTTT.

This clonotype has a handful of counts. The chain joins TRBV27 to TRBJ2-7; TRBD1 matches at 8 bases. J gave up 4 bases and V 5 bases, and 10 bases lay outside the gene matches. CDR1 and CDR2 (germline): MNHEY, SMNVEV (reference sequence). The CDR3 runs 15 residues. The CDR3 protein is CASSPGQGGEYEQYF. For the CDR3, the DNA is TGTGCCAGCAGTCCCGGACAGGGAGGAGAATACGAGCAGTACTTC.

At least ten counts were recorded for this clonotype. The V gene is TRBV29-1, the J gene TRBJ2-5; 7 bases agree with TRBD2. Germline V gene sequence: CDR1 SQVTM, CDR2 ANQGSEA. V was clipped by 3 bases and J by 5 bases; unmatched bases: 12. This CDR3 has 15 residues. CDR3 region: CSVERTGGPGETQYF. DNA for the CDR3: TGCAGCGTTGAGAGAACGGGAGGCCCAGGGGAGACCCAGTACTTC.

This chain joins TRBV9 and TRBJ2-5, with 8 bases lining up with TRBD1. There are 16 residues in the CDR3. Trimming took 3 bases from V and 2 from J; bases not matched to a gene: 9. The germline CDR1 and CDR2 sequences are SGDLS and YYNGEE. The CDR3 bases are TGTGCCAGCAGCGGCGTCGAAGGGACAGGACAAGAGACCCAGTACTTC. Translating gives CASSGVEGTGQETQYF.

This clonotype was picked up many times. This chain connects TRBV12-3 or TRBV12-4 to TRBJ1-5; TRBD1 agrees at 8 bases. The CDR3 runs to 17 residues. Trimming took 6 bases from V and 2 from J; bases not matched to a gene: 12. CDR3 region: CASSPSGQGWGNQPQHF. CDR3 DNA: TGTGCCAGCAGCCCATCCGGACAGGGTTGGGGCAATCAGCCCCAGCATTTT.

This chain joins TRBV4-1 and TRBJ2-7; 8 bases agree with TRBD2. With 4 bases clipped from V and 5 bases from J, the junction kept 10 bases outside the gene matches. CDR1 is MGHRA and CDR2 is YSYEKL in the germline V gene. This CDR3 has 15 amino acids. The CDR3 nucleotides read TGCGCCAGCAGCCCCGTCAGCGGACTAGCTAACGAGCAGTACTTC. Protein sequence: CASSPVSGLANEQYF.

This clonotype was detected ten times or more. The chain links TRBV27 to TRBJ1-2; TRBD1 is a possible D gene (6 bases). V gave up 8 bases and J gave up 7 bases, with 17 bases separating them. The CDR3 runs 13 residues. Per the germline V gene, CDR1 is MNHEY and CDR2 is SMNVEV (reference sequence). Here the CDR3 reads CASALGGLSGYTF. The CDR3, as DNA: TGTGCCAGCGCCCTAGGGGGATTAAGTGGCTACACCTTC.

This clonotype was counted ten times or more. The chain recombines TRBV3-1 with TRBJ2-2; D ambiguous. V lost 0 bases and J 2 bases, leaving 1 base between the germline ends. The length of the CDR3 is 13 residues. Germline V gene data show CDR1 as LGHDT and CDR2 as YNNKEL (reference sequence). CDR3 residues: CASSQENTGELFF. DNA of the CDR3: TGTGCCAGCAGCCAAGAAAACACCGGGGAGCTGTTTTTT.

The chain employs TRBV27 and TRBJ2-3; D is possibly TRBD1 (5 bases). The CDR3 is 16 residues long. V gave up 3 bases and J gave up 2 bases, with 15 bases separating them. Germline V gives CDR1 MNHEY, CDR2 SMNVEV (reference sequence). CDR3 DNA: TGTGCCAGCAGTTTTGGGGCGACGGTCCTCACAGATACGCAGTATTTT. Encoded protein: CASSFGATVLTDTQYF.

This clonotype has more than one count but fewer than ten. The CDR3 spells CASSPPGQGGWYEQYF. DNA for the CDR3: TGTGCCAGCAGTCCCCCCGGACAGGGGGGTTGGTACGAGCAGTACTTC. This sequence joins TRBV28 and TRBJ2-7; 10 bases align to TRBD1. The CDR3 is made up of 16 amino acids. J was trimmed by 4 bases and V by 5 bases; bases with no gene match: 11. CDR1 and CDR2 (germline): MDHEN, SYDVKM.

This clonotype was picked up many times. The V gene is TRBV29-1, the J gene TRBJ1-1; D is perhaps TRBD1 (6 bases). V lost 6 bases, J lost 7 bases, and 12 bases lay in between. CDR1 and CDR2 (germline): SQVTM, ANQGSEA. The CDR3 loop spans 11 amino acids. This CDR3 is CSVDDRYEAFF. DNA for the CDR3: TGCAGCGTAGATGACAGGTATGAAGCTTTCTTT. Full variable domain (remainder filled in from reference TRBV29-1 and TRBJ1-1): SAVISQKPSRDICQRGTSLTIQCQVDSQVTMMFWYRQQPGQSLTLIATANQGSEATYESGFVIDKFPISRPNLTFSTLTVSNMSPEDSSIYLCSVDDRYEAFFGQGTRLTVV.